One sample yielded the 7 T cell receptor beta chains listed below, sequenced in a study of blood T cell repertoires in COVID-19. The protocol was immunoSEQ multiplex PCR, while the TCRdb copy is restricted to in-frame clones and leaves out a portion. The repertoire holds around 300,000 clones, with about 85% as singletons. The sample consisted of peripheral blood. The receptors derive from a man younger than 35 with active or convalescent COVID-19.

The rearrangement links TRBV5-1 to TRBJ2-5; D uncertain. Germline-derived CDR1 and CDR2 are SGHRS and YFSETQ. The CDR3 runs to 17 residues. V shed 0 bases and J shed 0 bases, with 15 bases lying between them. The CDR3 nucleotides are TGCGCCAGCAGCTTGGTAAGCGTCCCGAAGTACCAAGAGACCCAGTACTTC. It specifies CASSLVSVPKYQETQYF.

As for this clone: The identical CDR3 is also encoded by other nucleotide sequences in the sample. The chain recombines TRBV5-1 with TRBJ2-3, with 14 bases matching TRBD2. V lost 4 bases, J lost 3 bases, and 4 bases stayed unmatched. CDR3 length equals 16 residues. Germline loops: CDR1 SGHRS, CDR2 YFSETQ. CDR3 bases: TGCGCCAGCAGCCGGGGACTAGCGGGAGAGACAGATACGCAGTATTTT. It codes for CASSRGLAGETDTQYF.

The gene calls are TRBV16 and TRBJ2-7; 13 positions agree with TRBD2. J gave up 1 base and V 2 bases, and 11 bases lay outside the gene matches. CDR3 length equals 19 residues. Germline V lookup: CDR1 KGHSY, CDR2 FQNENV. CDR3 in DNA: TGTGCCAGCAGCCAACGGAGATTCCCGGGACTAGCGGGATCCTACGAGCAGTACTTC. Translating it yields CASSQRRFPGLAGSYEQYF.

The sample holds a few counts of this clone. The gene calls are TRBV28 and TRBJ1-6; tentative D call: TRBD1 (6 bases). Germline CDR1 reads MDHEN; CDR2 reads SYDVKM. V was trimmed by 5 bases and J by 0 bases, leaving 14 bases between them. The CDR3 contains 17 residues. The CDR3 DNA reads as TGTGCCAGCAGTCCGGGGACACTTACCTCCTATAATTCACCCCTCCACTTT. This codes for CASSPGTLTSYNSPLHF.

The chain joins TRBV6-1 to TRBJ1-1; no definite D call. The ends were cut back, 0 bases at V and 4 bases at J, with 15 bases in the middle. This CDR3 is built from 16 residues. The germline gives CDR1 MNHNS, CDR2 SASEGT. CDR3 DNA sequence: TGTGCCAGCAGTGAAGCTGGGAGTGCTCGGGGCACTGAAGCTTTCTTT. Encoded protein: CASSEAGSARGTEAFF.

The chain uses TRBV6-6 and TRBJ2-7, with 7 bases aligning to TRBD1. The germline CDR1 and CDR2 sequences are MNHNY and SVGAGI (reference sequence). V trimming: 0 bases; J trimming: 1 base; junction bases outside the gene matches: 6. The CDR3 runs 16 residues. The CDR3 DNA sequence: TGTGCCAGCAGTTACTCTGAGACAGGGTTTTCCTACGAGCAGTACTTC. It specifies CASSYSETGFSYEQYF.

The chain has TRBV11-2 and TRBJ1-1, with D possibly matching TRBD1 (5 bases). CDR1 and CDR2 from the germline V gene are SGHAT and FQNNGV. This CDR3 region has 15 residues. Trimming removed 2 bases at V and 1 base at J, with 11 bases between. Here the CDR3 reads CASSLFAGWNTEAFF. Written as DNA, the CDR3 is TGTGCCAGCAGCTTATTCGCAGGGTGGAACACTGAAGCTTTCTTT.